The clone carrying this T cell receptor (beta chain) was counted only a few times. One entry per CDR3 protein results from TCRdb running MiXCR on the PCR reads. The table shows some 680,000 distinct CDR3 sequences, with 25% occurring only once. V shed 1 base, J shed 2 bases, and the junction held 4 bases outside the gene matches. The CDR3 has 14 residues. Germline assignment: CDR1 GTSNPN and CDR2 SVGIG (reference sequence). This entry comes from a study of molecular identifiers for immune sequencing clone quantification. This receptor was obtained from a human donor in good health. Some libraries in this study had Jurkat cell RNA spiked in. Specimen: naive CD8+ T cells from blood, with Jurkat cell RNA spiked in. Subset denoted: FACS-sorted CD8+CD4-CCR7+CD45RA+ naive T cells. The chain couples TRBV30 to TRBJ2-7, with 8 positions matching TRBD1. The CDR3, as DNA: TGTGCCTGGAGTGCGGACAGGGCCCCCTACGAGCAGTACTTC. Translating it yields CAWSADRAPYEQYF.